This T cell receptor (beta chain) was found in a study of CD8+CD57+ T cells in acquired aplastic anemia. Findings and limits, study-wide: The number of CD8+ CDR3 sequences shared by patients and controls was roughly 30. CD8+ Simpson's diversity showed no significant patient-control difference.

Selection for sequencing was limited to patients who had shown CD8+CD57+ cell expansion by flow cytometry. Every patient had severe acquired aplastic anemia. About this clonotype: The antigen remains undetermined.

The TCR beta profiling, which covered VDJ combination and CDR3 sequence, was carried out using genomic DNA as the template. TCRdb ran MiXCR on the reads and lists one entry per CDR3 protein. This table holds fewer than 85,000 distinct CDR3 sequences, about 70% found once. V dropped 5 bases and J dropped 9 bases, with 14 bases sitting between them. CDR1 LNHDA and CDR2 SQIVND come from the germline V gene (reference sequence). The CDR3 totals 13 residues. The specimen sequenced was sorted CD4+, CD8+, or CD8+CD57+ T cells (not recorded which) from PBMCs. This chain joins TRBV19 and TRBJ1-5; D ambiguous. The sequence was collected from a human donor with aplastic anemia. The CDR3: CASSDVVVGPQHF. The CDR3 DNA sequence: TGTGCCAGTAGTGACGTCGTCGTAGGGCCCCAGCATTTT.